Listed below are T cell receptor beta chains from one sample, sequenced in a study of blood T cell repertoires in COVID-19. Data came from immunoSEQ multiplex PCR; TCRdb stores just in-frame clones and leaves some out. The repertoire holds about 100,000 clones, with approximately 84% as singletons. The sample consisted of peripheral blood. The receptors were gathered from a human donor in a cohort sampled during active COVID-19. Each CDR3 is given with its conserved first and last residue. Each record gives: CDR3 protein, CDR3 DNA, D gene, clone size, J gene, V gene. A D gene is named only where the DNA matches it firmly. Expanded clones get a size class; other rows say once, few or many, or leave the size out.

CSVERSLSGELFF,TGCAGCGTTGAAAGGAGTTTGAGCGGGGAGCTGTTTTTT,NA,NA,TRBJ2-2,TRBV29-1
CASSFWGGAGNTIYF,TGTGCCAGCAGCTTCTGGGGGGGAGCTGGAAACACCATATATTTT,NA,NA,TRBJ1-3,TRBV21-1
CASSDDRANTGELFF,TGTGCCAGCAGCGACGACAGGGCTAACACCGGGGAGCTGTTTTTT,TRBD1,NA,TRBJ2-2,TRBV6-5
CASSLGRGGAYGYTF,TGTGCCAGCAGCTTAGGTCGGGGAGGGGCCTATGGCTACACCTTC,NA,once,TRBJ1-2,TRBV7-2
CAISEFTSIDTQYF,TGTGCCATCAGTGAGTTTACTAGCATAGATACGCAGTATTTT,NA,NA,TRBJ2-3,TRBV10-3
CASSWSSGELFF,TGTGCCAGCAGCTGGAGCTCTGGGGAGCTGTTTTTT,NA,NA,TRBJ2-2,TRBV5-6
CASRQGGTGLYEQYF,TGTGCCAGCAGACAGGGGGGGACAGGGCTCTACGAGCAGTACTTC,TRBD1,NA,TRBJ2-7,TRBV7-2
CASSTGTPNSGNTIYF,TGCGCCAGCAGCACGGGGACACCAAACTCTGGAAACACCATATATTTT,NA,NA,TRBJ1-3,TRBV5-1
CATVLTSGGVSEQFF,TGCGCCACCGTCCTTACTAGCGGGGGGGTTAGTGAGCAGTTCTTC,TRBD2,NA,TRBJ2-1,TRBV10-2
CASSLLGGLATGELFF,TGTGCCAGCAGCTTATTAGGCGGACTAGCAACCGGGGAGCTGTTTTTT,TRBD2,NA,TRBJ2-2,TRBV7-6
CASSLGIQRGASPYNEQFF,TGCGCCAGCAGCTTGGGGATTCAACGGGGGGCCAGCCCCTACAATGAGCAGTTCTTC,NA,NA,TRBJ2-1,TRBV5-1
CATRESSGNTIYF,TGTGCCACACGGGAGAGCTCTGGAAACACCATATATTTT,NA,NA,TRBJ1-3,TRBV10-3
CASMRLENTGELFF,TGTGCCAGTATGCGACTAGAGAACACCGGGGAGCTGTTTTTT,NA,NA,TRBJ2-2,TRBV19
CASSLPQGVFNSPLHF,TGTGCCAGCAGTTTACCTCAGGGGGTGTTCAATTCACCCCTCCACTTT,TRBD1,NA,TRBJ1-6,TRBV6-5
CASSEYVQQGSGNTIYF,TGTGCCAGCAGTGAATACGTTCAACAGGGGTCTGGAAACACCATATATTTT,TRBD1,NA,TRBJ1-3,TRBV6-1
CASNGQGRANYGYTF,TGTGCCAGCAATGGTCAGGGCCGAGCTAACTATGGCTACACCTTC,NA,few,TRBJ1-2,TRBV2
CASSFGTSGNTDTQYF,TGCGCCAGCAGCTTTGGGACTAGCGGGAACACAGATACGCAGTATTTT,TRBD2,once,TRBJ2-3,TRBV5-1
CASSPAGGDYSNQPQHF,TGTGCCAGCTCACCCGCGGGGGGAGATTATAGCAATCAGCCCCAGCATTTT,NA,NA,TRBJ1-5,TRBV18
CASSLTGEYEQYF,TGTGCCAGCAGCTTAACAGGAGAATACGAGCAGTACTTC,NA,once,TRBJ2-7,TRBV7-3
CASSLSAAGSYNEQFF,TGTGCCAGCAGCCTCTCGGCTGCGGGCTCCTACAATGAGCAGTTCTTC,NA,NA,TRBJ2-1,TRBV7-2
CASSGTSPYEQFF,TGTGCCAGCAGCGGGACTAGTCCCTATGAGCAGTTCTTC,TRBD2,once,TRBJ2-1,TRBV6-2/TRBV6-3
CASSLRQGTYEQYF,TGTGCCAGCAGCCTCCGACAGGGTACCTACGAGCAGTACTTC,TRBD1,NA,TRBJ2-7,TRBV11-2